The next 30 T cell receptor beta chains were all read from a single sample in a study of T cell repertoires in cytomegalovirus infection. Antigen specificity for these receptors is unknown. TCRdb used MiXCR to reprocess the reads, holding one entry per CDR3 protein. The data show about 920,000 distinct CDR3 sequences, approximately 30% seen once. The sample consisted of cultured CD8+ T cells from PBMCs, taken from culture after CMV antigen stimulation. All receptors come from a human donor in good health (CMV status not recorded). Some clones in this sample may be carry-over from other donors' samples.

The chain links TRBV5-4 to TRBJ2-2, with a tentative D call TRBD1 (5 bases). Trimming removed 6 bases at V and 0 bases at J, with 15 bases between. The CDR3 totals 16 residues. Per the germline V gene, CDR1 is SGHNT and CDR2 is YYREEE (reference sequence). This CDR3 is CASTQGVPTNTGELFF. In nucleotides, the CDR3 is TGTGCCAGCACCCAGGGCGTACCCACGAACACCGGGGAGCTGTTTTTT.

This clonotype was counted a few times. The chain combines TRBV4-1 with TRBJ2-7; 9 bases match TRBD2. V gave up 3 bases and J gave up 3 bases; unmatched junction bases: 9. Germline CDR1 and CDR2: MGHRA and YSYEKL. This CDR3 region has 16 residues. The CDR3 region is CASSQRRGGALYEQYV. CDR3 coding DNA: TGCGCCAGCAGCCAGAGGCGGGGGGGGGCGCTCTACGAGCAGTACGTC.

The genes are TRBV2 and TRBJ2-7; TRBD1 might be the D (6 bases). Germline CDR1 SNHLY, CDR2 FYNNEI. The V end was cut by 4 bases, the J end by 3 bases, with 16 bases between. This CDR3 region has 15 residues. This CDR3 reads CASSGRGQLHYEQYF. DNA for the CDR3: TGTGCCAGCAGTGGCCGGGGACAACTCCACTACGAGCAGTACTTC.

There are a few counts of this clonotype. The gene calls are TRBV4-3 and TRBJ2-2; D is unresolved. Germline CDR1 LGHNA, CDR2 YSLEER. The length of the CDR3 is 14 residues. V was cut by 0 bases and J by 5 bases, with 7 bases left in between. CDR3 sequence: CASSQESVTGELFF. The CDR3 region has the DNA TGCGCCAGCAGCCAAGAAAGCGTTACCGGGGAGCTGTTTTTT.

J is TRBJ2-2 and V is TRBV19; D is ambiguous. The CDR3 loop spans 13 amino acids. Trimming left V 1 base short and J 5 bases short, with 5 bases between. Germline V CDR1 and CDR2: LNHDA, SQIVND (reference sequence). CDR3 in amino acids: CASSIAGTGELFF. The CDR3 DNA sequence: TGTGCCAGTAGTATAGCCGGGACCGGGGAGCTGTTTTTT. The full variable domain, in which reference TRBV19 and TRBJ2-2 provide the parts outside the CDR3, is DGGITQSPKYLFRKEGQNVTLSCEQNLNHDAMYWYRQDPGQGLRLIYYSQIVNDFQKGDIAEGYSVSREKKESFPLTVTSAQKNPTAFYLCASSIAGTGELFFGEGSRLTVL.

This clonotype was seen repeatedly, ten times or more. The CDR3 sequence: CASSLGGGYYEQYV. DNA for the CDR3: TGTGCCAGCAGCTTAGGCGGAGGTTACTACGAGCAGTACGTC. The chain carries TRBV7-6 and TRBJ2-7; D might be TRBD2 (5 bases). Germline V lookup: CDR1 SGHVS, CDR2 FNYEAQ. With 1 base removed from V and 3 bases from J, the gap between germline ends came to 10 bases. This CDR3 comprises 14 residues.

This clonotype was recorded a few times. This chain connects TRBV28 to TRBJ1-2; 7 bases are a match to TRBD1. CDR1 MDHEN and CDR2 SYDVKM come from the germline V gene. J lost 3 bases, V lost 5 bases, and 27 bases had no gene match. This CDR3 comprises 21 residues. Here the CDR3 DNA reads TGTGCCAGCAGTCTCTTACCCACCATTACCGGGACAGAACCCTATTACTATGGCTACACCTTC. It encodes CASSLLPTITGTEPYYYGYTF.

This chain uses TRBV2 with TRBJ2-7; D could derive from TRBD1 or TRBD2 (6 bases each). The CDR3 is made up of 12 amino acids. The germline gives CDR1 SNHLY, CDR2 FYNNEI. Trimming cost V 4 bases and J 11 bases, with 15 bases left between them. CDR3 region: CASSGGGLTEYV. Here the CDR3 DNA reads TGTGCCAGCAGTGGAGGGGGACTGACTGAGTACGTC.

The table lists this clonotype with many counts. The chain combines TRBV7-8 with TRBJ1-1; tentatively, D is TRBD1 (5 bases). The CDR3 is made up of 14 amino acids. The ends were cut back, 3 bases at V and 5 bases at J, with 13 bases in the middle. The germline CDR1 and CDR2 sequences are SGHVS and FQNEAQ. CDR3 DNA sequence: TGTGCCAGCAGCTTGGGGGGGTGGGGGACTGAAGCTTTCTTT. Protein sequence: CASSLGGWGTEAFF.

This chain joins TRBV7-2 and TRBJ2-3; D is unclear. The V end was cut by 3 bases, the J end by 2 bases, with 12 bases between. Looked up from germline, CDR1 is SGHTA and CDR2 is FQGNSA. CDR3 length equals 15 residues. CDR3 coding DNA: TGTGCCAGCAGCTTTACCTCCTTTCCCACAGATACGCAGTATTTT. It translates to CASSFTSFPTDTQYF.

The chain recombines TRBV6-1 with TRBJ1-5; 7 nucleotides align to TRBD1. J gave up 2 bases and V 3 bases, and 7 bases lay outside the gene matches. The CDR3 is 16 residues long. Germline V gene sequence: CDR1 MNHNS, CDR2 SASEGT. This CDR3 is CASSEVRGIGNQPQHF. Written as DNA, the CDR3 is TGTGCCAGCAGTGAGGTCAGGGGGATCGGCAATCAGCCCCAGCATTTT.

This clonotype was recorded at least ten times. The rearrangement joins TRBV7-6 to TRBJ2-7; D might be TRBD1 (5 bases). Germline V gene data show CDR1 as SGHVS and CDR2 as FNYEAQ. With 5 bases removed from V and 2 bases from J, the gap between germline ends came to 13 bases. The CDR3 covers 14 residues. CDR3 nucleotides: TGTGCCAGCAGCGTCGACAGTTTGCCCTACGAGCAGTACTTC. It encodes CASSVDSLPYEQYF.

CDR3 protein: CASSPRGNQETQYF. The DNA of the CDR3 is TGTGCCAGCAGCCCGCGCGGGAACCAAGAGACCCAGTACTTC. V and J are TRBV7-9 and TRBJ2-5; D possibly corresponds to TRBD2 (6 bases). V dropped 5 bases and J dropped 0 bases, with 10 bases sitting between them. CDR3 size: 14 residues. The germline V gene encodes CDR1 SEHNR and CDR2 FQNEAQ (reference sequence).

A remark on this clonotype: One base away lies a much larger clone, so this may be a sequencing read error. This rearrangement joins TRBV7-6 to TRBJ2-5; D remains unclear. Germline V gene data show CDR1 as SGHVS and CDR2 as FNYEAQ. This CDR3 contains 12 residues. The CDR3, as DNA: TGTACCAGCAACAATGGTAAAGAGACCCAGTACTTC. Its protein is CTSNNGKETQYF.

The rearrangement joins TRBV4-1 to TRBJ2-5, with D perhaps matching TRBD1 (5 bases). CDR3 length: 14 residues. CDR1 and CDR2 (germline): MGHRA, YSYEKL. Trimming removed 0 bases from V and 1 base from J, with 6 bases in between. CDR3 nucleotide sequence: TGCGCCAGCAGCCAAGAGACAGCCCAAGAGACCCAGTACTTC. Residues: CASSQETAQETQYF.

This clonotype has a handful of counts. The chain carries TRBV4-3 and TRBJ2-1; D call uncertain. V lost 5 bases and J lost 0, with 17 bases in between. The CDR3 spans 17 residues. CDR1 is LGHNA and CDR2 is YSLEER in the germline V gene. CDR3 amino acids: CASSAREALSSYNEQFF. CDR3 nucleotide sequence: TGCGCCAGCAGCGCAAGAGAGGCTTTGAGCTCCTACAATGAGCAGTTCTTC.

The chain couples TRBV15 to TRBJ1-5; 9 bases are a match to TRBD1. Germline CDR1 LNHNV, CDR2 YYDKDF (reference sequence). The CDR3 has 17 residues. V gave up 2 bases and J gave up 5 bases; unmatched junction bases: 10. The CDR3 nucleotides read TGTGCCACCAGCAGACGAGTACGGGACAGGGTCGATCAGCCCCAGCATTTT. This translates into CATSRRVRDRVDQPQHF.

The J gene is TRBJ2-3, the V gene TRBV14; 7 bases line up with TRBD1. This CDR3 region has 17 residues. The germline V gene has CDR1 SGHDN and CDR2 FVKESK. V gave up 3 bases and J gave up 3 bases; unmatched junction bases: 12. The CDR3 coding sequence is TGTGCCAGCAGCCAGAGGGGGCGAGGATGGGCAACAGATACGCAGTATTTT. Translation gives CASSQRGRGWATDTQYF.

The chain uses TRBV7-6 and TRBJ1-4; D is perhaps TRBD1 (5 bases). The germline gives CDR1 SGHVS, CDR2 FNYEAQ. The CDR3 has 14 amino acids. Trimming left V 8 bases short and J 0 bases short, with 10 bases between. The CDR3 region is CASAAGTTNEKLFF. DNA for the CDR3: TGTGCCAGCGCGGCAGGGACAACTAATGAAAAACTGTTTTTT.

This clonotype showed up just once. The CDR3 spells CASSLDRGLGFYNEQFF. The CDR3 DNA sequence: TGTGCCAGCAGCCTCGACAGGGGCCTCGGTTTTTACAATGAGCAGTTCTTC. The chain has TRBV12-3 or TRBV12-4 and TRBJ2-1; 8 nucleotides align to TRBD1. The length of the CDR3 is 17 residues. With V trimmed by 6 bases and J by 4 bases, 14 bases remained unmatched.

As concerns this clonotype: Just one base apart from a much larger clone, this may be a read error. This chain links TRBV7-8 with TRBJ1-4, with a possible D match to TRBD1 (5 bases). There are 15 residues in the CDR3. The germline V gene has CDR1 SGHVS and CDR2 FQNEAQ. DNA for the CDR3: TGTGCCAGCAGATTAGTTCCGGGGGGGGGTGAAAAACTGTTTTTT. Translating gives CASRLVPGGGEKLFF.

CDR3 nucleotide sequence: TGCGCCAGCAGCTTTGAGGGACTAGCAACCACAGATACGCAGTATTTT. Amino acid sequence: CASSFEGLATTDTQYF. The chain couples TRBV5-1 to TRBJ2-3, with 9 bases fitting TRBD2. This CDR3 has 16 residues. Germline V gene sequence: CDR1 SGHRS, CDR2 YFSETQ. The V segment lost 2 bases and the J segment 2 bases; nucleotides outside the gene matches: 6.

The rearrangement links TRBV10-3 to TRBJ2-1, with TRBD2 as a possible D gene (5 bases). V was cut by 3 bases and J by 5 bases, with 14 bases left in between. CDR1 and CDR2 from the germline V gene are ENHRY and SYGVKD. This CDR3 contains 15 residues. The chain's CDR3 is CAISDPDFGHNEQFF. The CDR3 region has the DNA TGTGCCATCAGTGACCCGGACTTTGGCCACAATGAGCAGTTCTTC.

The DNA of the CDR3 is TGTGCCAGCAGATGGGGGGGCGCTTGGAATGAGCAGTTCTTC. Its translation: CASRWGGAWNEQFF. V and J are TRBV6-2 or TRBV6-3 and TRBJ2-1; a weak D match, TRBD2 (7 bases). V lost 6 bases, J lost 7 bases, and 16 bases lay in between. The germline V gene has CDR1 MNHEY and CDR2 SVGEGT. The CDR3 has 14 residues.

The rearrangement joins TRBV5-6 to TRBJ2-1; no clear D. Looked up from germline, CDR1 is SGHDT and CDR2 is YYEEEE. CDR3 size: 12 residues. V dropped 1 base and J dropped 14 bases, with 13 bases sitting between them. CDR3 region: CASSLQNDVKFF. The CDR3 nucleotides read TGTGCCAGCAGCTTGCAAAACGATGTGAAGTTCTTC.

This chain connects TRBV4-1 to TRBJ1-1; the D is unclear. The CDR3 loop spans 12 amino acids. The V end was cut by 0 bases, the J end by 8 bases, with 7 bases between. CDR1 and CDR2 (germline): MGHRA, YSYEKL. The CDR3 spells CASSQETREAFF. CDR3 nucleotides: TGCGCCAGCAGCCAAGAAACCAGAGAAGCTTTCTTT.

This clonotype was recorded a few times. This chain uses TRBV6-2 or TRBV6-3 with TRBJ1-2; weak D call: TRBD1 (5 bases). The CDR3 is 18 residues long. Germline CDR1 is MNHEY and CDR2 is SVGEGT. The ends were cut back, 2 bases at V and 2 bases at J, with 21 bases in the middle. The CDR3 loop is CASSYLLRDSRANYGYTF. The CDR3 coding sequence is TGTGCCAGCAGTTACCTACTCCGGGACTCCCGTGCGAACTATGGCTACACCTTC.

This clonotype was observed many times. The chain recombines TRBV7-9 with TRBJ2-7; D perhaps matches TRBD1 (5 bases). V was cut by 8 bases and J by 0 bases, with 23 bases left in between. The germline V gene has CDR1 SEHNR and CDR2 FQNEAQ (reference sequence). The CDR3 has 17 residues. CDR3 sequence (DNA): TGTGCCAGCTCGAAATCCCAAGACAGTCGCTTCTCCTACGAGCAGTACTTC. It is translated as CASSKSQDSRFSYEQYF.

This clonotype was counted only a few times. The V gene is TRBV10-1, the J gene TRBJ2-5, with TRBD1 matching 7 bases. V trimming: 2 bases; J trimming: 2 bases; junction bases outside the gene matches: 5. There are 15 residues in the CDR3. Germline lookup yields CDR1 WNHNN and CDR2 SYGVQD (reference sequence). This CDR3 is CASSERPGGQETQYF. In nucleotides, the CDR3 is TGCGCCAGCAGTGAGCGTCCAGGGGGACAAGAGACCCAGTACTTC.

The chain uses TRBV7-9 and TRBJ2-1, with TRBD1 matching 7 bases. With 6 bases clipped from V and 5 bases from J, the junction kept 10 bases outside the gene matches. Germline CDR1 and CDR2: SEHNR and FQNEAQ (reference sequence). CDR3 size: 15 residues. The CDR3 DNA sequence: TGTGCCAGCAGGAAAGAGGGGGCCAGCAACAATGAGCAGTTCTTC. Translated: CASRKEGASNNEQFF.